Following are 32 T cell receptor beta chains from one sample sequenced in a study of blood T cell repertoires in COVID-19. Clones were sequenced by immunoSEQ multiplex PCR, and TCRdb holds only the in-frame ones, with some missing. The sample records 250,000 to 400,000 clones, 90% being singletons. The sequenced material came from peripheral blood. The receptors were gathered from a woman younger than 45 with COVID-19, enrolled during active disease.

In this sample, this clone turned up once. The chain joins TRBV5-6 to TRBJ2-7; D call uncertain. Germline V gene lookup returns CDR1 SGHDT and CDR2 YYEEEE. Trimming removed 1 base from V and 5 bases from J, with 16 bases in between. The CDR3 covers 15 residues. CDR3 sequence (DNA): TGTGCCAGCAGCTTGTCGGTCGATAGTCCCCACGAGCAGTACTTC. This gives the protein CASSLSVDSPHEQYF.

The chain carries TRBV29-1 and TRBJ2-5, with a tentative D call TRBD2 (5 bases). The length of the CDR3 is 13 residues. CDR1 SQVTM and CDR2 ANQGSEA come from the germline V gene. V was shortened by 6 bases and J by 2 bases, with 13 bases between the two germline ends. CDR3 nucleotide sequence: TGCAGCGTCCCTGAGGGAAAACAAGAGACCCAGTACTTC. Amino acids: CSVPEGKQETQYF.

This clone was observed a handful of times. The rearrangement joins TRBV21-1 to TRBJ1-5. TRBV21-1 is designated a pseudogene. The CDR3 extends over 19 amino acids. The CDR3 DNA sequence: TGTGCCAGGCCCCGGGGGGAGGATGGGAGGCCGCCTCTAAATCAGCCCCAGCATTTT. Protein: CARPRGEDGRPPLNQPQHF.

The chain employs TRBV5-1 and TRBJ2-7; D perhaps matches TRBD1 (5 bases). V lost 5 bases, J lost 6 bases, and 21 bases lay in between. The CDR3 consists of 15 residues. Germline V gene lookup returns CDR1 SGHRS and CDR2 YFSETQ. In DNA form, the CDR3 reads TGCGCCAGCAGTCAAGCTCAGGGTGCGCTCCGCGAGCAGTACTTC. Translation: CASSQAQGALREQYF.

The chain has TRBV3-1 (or the pseudogene TRBV3-2) and TRBJ2-3; 9 bases map to TRBD1. Germline CDR1 reads LGHDT; CDR2 reads YNNKEL (reference sequence). This CDR3 region has 15 residues. With V trimmed by 6 bases and J by 1 base, 5 bases remained unmatched. CDR3 protein: CASRQGAGGTDTQYF. The CDR3 DNA sequence: TGTGCCAGCAGACAGGGGGCCGGGGGCACAGATACGCAGTATTTT.

The V call is TRBV19, the J call TRBJ2-6; TRBD1 aligns across 9 bases. V gave up 4 bases and J gave up 3 bases; unmatched junction bases: 4. The germline V gene encodes CDR1 LNHDA and CDR2 SQIVND (reference sequence). The CDR3 consists of 16 residues. The CDR3 here is CASSRDRANGANVLTF. The CDR3 DNA sequence: TGTGCCAGTAGTAGGGACAGGGCTAATGGGGCCAACGTCCTGACTTTC.

This clone was found once. The V call is TRBV3-1 (or the pseudogene TRBV3-2), the J call TRBJ1-2; the D is unclear. There are 14 residues in the CDR3. Germline values: CDR1 LGHDT, CDR2 YNNKEL (reference sequence). V was clipped by 4 bases and J by 7 bases, with 16 bases between them. The CDR3 here is CASSPSYSRSGYTF. The CDR3 DNA reads TGTGCCAGCAGCCCCAGCTACTCACGGAGTGGCTACACCTTC.

The J gene is TRBJ2-1, the V gene TRBV11-2, with D uncertain. CDR3 length equals 15 residues. The V end lost 1 base, the J end lost 0 bases, and 7 bases lay between the germline ends. Per the germline V gene, CDR1 is SGHAT and CDR2 is FQNNGV. CDR3 in amino acids: CASSLGASSYNEQFF. The CDR3 DNA reads as TGTGCCAGCAGCTTAGGAGCATCCTCCTACAATGAGCAGTTCTTC.

The rearrangement links TRBV28 to TRBJ2-7; 7 nucleotides align to TRBD1. This CDR3 region has 16 residues. V was clipped by 5 bases and J by 4 bases; unmatched bases: 14. Germline V gene sequence: CDR1 MDHEN, CDR2 SYDVKM. The CDR3 here is CASSTRTGSRSYEQYF. The CDR3 DNA follows: TGTGCCAGCAGTACTCGGACAGGATCGCGGAGTTACGAGCAGTACTTC. The whole variable domain, remainder taken from reference TRBV28 and TRBJ2-7, is DVKVTQSSRYLVKRTGEKVFLECVQDMDHENMFWYRQDPGLGLRLIYFSYDVKMKEKGDIPEGYSVSREKKERFSLILESASTNQTSMYLCASSTRTGSRSYEQYFGPGTRLTVT.

The V and J genes are TRBV27 and TRBJ1-6; 7 positions agree with TRBD1. Trimming cost V 5 bases and J 0 bases; bases outside gene matches: 10. The germline gives CDR1 MNHEY, CDR2 SMNVEV (reference sequence). The CDR3 is 18 amino acids. In DNA, the CDR3 is TGTGCCAGCAGTCTGCCGACAGGGTCGAGCTCCTATAATTCACCCCTCCACTTT. This sequence encodes CASSLPTGSSSYNSPLHF.

The rearrangement joins TRBV5-4 to TRBJ1-1; TRBD1 aligns across 9 bases. The V gene's germline CDR1 is SGHNT and CDR2 YYREEE (reference sequence). The length of the CDR3 is 17 residues. V was clipped by 2 bases and J by 3 bases; unmatched bases: 11. CDR3 coding DNA: TGTGCCAGCAGCTTTGGCGGGACAGGGTTAGTATACACTGAAGCTTTCTTT. Translation gives CASSFGGTGLVYTEAFF.

V and J are TRBV19 and TRBJ1-1; a weak D match, TRBD1 (5 bases). V gave up 3 bases and J gave up 8 bases, with 22 bases separating them. The CDR3 covers 16 residues. CDR1 and CDR2 (germline): LNHDA, SQIVND (reference sequence). The CDR3, as DNA: TGTGCCAGTAGTATGGGGGGGGTTTTGAGAGGTTCCGAAGCTTTCTTT. It encodes CASSMGGVLRGSEAFF.

This chain connects TRBV20-1 to TRBJ2-6, with unresolved D. This CDR3 comprises 13 residues. The germline CDR1 and CDR2 sequences are DFQATT and SNEGSKA (reference sequence). The V end was cut by 3 bases, the J end by 2 bases, with 5 bases between. Here the CDR3 reads CSASQTGANVLTF. The DNA of the CDR3 is TGCAGTGCTAGTCAGACTGGGGCCAACGTCCTGACTTTC.

This clone was counted only a few times. The chain recombines TRBV5-8 with TRBJ2-1; D is perhaps TRBD2 (5 bases). The CDR3 runs 15 residues. Looked up from germline, CDR1 is SGHTS and CDR2 is YDEGEE. The V and J ends lost 4 bases and 5 bases respectively, with 16 bases between them. The CDR3 loop reads CASSPNGVRNNEQFF. The CDR3 DNA follows: TGTGCCAGCAGCCCGAACGGGGTCAGAAACAATGAGCAGTTCTTC.

The CDR3 nucleotides read TGTGCCAGCAGTTCTGACATAACTAATCAGCCCCAGCATTTT. It yields the protein CASSSDITNQPQHF. The genes are TRBV6-5 and TRBJ1-5; D gene uncertain. Germline V gene lookup returns CDR1 MNHEY and CDR2 SVGAGI. The V end was cut by 4 bases, the J end by 4 bases, with 11 bases between. The CDR3 contains 14 residues.

The chain joins TRBV27 to TRBJ1-5; 10 nucleotides agree with TRBD1. This CDR3 is 16 amino acids long. The germline V gene encodes CDR1 MNHEY and CDR2 SMNVEV (reference sequence). The V gene end was trimmed by 1 base and the J gene end by 3 bases; junction bases not matched to a gene: 3. CDR3 residues: CASSLFGQGVNQPQHF. The CDR3 nucleotides are TGTGCCAGCAGTTTATTCGGACAGGGGGTCAATCAGCCCCAGCATTTT.

The rearrangement links TRBV19 to TRBJ1-2, with TRBD1 matching over 9 bases. The germline V gene has CDR1 LNHDA and CDR2 SQIVND (reference sequence). V gave up 5 bases and J gave up 4 bases; unmatched junction bases: 8. The CDR3 runs 15 residues. The chain's CDR3 is CASSPGTGPSYGYTF. DNA of the CDR3: TGTGCCAGTAGTCCAGGGACAGGGCCCAGCTATGGCTACACCTTC. The complete variable domain, with remaining parts taken from reference TRBV19 and TRBJ1-2, reads DGGITQSPKYLFRKEGQNVTLSCEQNLNHDAMYWYRQDPGQGLRLIYYSQIVNDFQKGDIAEGYSVSREKKESFPLTVTSAQKNPTAFYLCASSPGTGPSYGYTFGSGTRLTVV.

The rearrangement links TRBV28 to TRBJ1-5; D may be TRBD1 (6 bases). V was pared by 3 bases and J by 6 bases, with 9 bases between. The CDR3 contains 13 residues. Germline assignment: CDR1 MDHEN and CDR2 SYDVKM. CDR3 residues: CASSLLGAQPQHF. In DNA form, the CDR3 reads TGTGCCAGCAGTTTGTTGGGGGCTCAGCCCCAGCATTTT.

The chain is built from TRBV30 and TRBJ1-5; the D is unclear. Between the trimmed V and J ends, which lost 2 bases and 1 base, there was a span of 9 bases. The CDR3 is made up of 14 amino acids. Germline-derived CDR1 and CDR2 are GTSNPN and SVGIG (reference sequence). For the CDR3, the DNA is TGTGCCTGGAGTATGCAGGTCAGCAATCAGCCCCAGCATTTT. Protein: CAWSMQVSNQPQHF. The full variable domain, in which reference TRBV30 and TRBJ1-5 provide the parts outside the CDR3, is SQTIHQWPATLVQPVGSPLSLECTVEGTSNPNLYWYRQAAGRGLQLLFYSVGIGQISSEVPQNLSASRPQDRQFILSSKKLLLSDSGFYLCAWSMQVSNQPQHFGDGTRLSIL.

The chain carries TRBV28 and TRBJ2-7, with a weak D call TRBD2 (6 bases). CDR1 MDHEN and CDR2 SYDVKM come from the germline V gene. CDR3 length: 12 amino acids. Trimming stripped 3 bases from V and 4 bases from J, with 7 bases between. CDR3 amino acids: CASSFSGYEQYF. In DNA, the CDR3 is TGTGCCAGCAGTTTCAGCGGGTACGAGCAGTACTTC.

The chain couples TRBV29-1 to TRBJ2-5, with 9 bases that match TRBD2. This CDR3 is 15 amino acids long. V was pared by 7 bases and J by 5 bases, with 14 bases of the junction left unmatched. The germline gives CDR1 SQVTM, CDR2 ANQGSEA. CDR3 nucleotide sequence: TGCAGCGCGTACCGTAGCGGGAGAGGAGTGGAGACCCAGTACTTC. Translating gives CSAYRSGRGVETQYF.

The chain uses TRBV27 and TRBJ2-2; TRBD1 matches at 7 bases. The CDR3 sequence is 17 residues long. The junction had 11 bases not matched to a gene; V was cut back by 7 bases and J by 0 bases. Germline CDR1 and CDR2: MNHEY and SMNVEV (reference sequence). CDR3 DNA sequence: TGTGCCAGCAAACAGTCCGGGACAGAGGCGAACACCGGGGAGCTGTTTTTT. This encodes CASKQSGTEANTGELFF.

The gene calls are TRBV16 and TRBJ1-1, with a possible D match to TRBD1 (5 bases). Germline CDR1 and CDR2: KGHSY and FQNENV. V was pared by 0 bases and J by 1 base, with 15 bases between. The CDR3 contains 17 residues. The CDR3: CASSQSRQGVRNTEAFF. CDR3 DNA sequence: TGTGCCAGCAGCCAATCAAGGCAGGGTGTGCGGAACACTGAAGCTTTCTTT.

CDR3 nucleotides: TGTGCCAGCAGTCGACAGGGCACAAACACCGGGGAGCTGTTTTTT. This encodes CASSRQGTNTGELFF. The rearrangement links TRBV6-5 to TRBJ2-2; 7 bases are a match to TRBD1. The CDR3 contains 15 residues. The trim removed 5 bases at V and 2 bases at J, leaving 5 bases unmatched. CDR1 is MNHEY, CDR2 SVGAGI, per germline.

The chain links TRBV15 to TRBJ1-6; 9 bases line up with TRBD1. CDR3 length: 15 residues. Germline trimming cut 5 bases from V and 10 bases from J; bases unmatched to any gene: 9. Germline V gene lookup returns CDR1 LNHNV and CDR2 YYDKDF (reference sequence). The CDR3, as DNA: TGTGCCACCAGCGGGACAGGGAGTTTAGGCTCACCCCTCCACTTT. Its protein is CATSGTGSLGSPLHF.

V usage is TRBV10-3 and J usage is TRBJ2-5, with 10 bases matching TRBD1. The V gene end was trimmed by 5 bases and the J gene end by 4 bases; junction bases not matched to a gene: 16. Germline V CDR1 and CDR2: ENHRY, SYGVKD. This CDR3 region has 18 residues. CDR3 coding DNA: TGTGCCATCAGTAAAAACACCGGGACAGGGGATTTCGGAGAGACCCAGTACTTC. Encoded protein: CAISKNTGTGDFGETQYF.

J is TRBJ2-7 and V is TRBV27; 9 bases map to TRBD2. V gave up 3 bases and J gave up 7 bases; unmatched junction bases: 4. Germline V gives CDR1 MNHEY, CDR2 SMNVEV (reference sequence). The CDR3 loop spans 13 amino acids. The CDR3 region is CASSFTAGGEQYF. The CDR3 DNA follows: TGTGCCAGCAGTTTTACGGCGGGGGGGGAGCAGTACTTC.

The chain links TRBV3-1 (or the pseudogene TRBV3-2) to TRBJ1-6; perhaps TRBD1 as D (6 bases). CDR1 is LGHDT, CDR2 YNNKEL, per germline (reference sequence). Trimming cost V 3 bases and J 9 bases, with 12 bases left between them. The CDR3 runs 14 residues. The CDR3: CASSQGEGGSPLHF. CDR3 sequence (DNA): TGTGCCAGCAGCCAGGGGGAGGGGGGTTCACCCCTCCACTTT.

This chain connects TRBV30 to TRBJ1-1; D is perhaps TRBD1 (5 bases). With 0 bases removed from V and 1 base from J, the gap between germline ends came to 12 bases. CDR3 size: 15 residues. CDR1 GTSNPN and CDR2 SVGIG come from the germline V gene (reference sequence). The CDR3 nucleotides are TGTGCCTGGAGTGTTTTAAAGCAGGGGAACACTGAAGCTTTCTTT. It codes for CAWSVLKQGNTEAFF.

The genes are TRBV19 and TRBJ2-3, with TRBD2 identical over 9 bases. V gave up 4 bases and J gave up 4 bases; unmatched junction bases: 15. Germline V gene data show CDR1 as LNHDA and CDR2 as SQIVND (reference sequence). This CDR3 has 18 residues. Here the CDR3 DNA reads TGTGCCAGTAGTAAGGGAACCCCGGTACTAGCGGGCCCAGATACGCAGTATTTT. It yields the protein CASSKGTPVLAGPDTQYF.

The chain couples TRBV27 to TRBJ2-7, with 8 bases that match TRBD2. Per the germline V gene, CDR1 is MNHEY and CDR2 is SMNVEV (reference sequence). V trimming: 1 base; J trimming: 3 bases; junction bases outside the gene matches: 5. The CDR3 has 15 amino acids. The CDR3 DNA follows: TGTGCCAGCAGTTTATACCGGGCGGGAGGCTACGAGCAGTACTTC. This encodes CASSLYRAGGYEQYF.

The chain combines TRBV6-5 with TRBJ2-2; weak D call: TRBD1 (5 bases). Germline assignment: CDR1 MNHEY and CDR2 SVGAGI. This CDR3 spans 15 amino acids. Trimming took off 2 bases at V and 1 base at J, with 8 bases between the two ends. CDR3 coding DNA: TGTGCCAGCAGTTACCGGCAGGGGAACACCGGGGAGCTGTTTTTT. Its protein product is CASSYRQGNTGELFF.